Listed below are T cell receptor beta chains from one sample, sequenced in a study of blood T cell repertoires in COVID-19. Sequencing used immunoSEQ multiplex PCR; TCRdb keeps in-frame clones, though not all of them. The table shows about 370,000 clones, with roughly 90% occurring only once. What was sequenced was peripheral blood. The receptors originated from a woman younger than 45 with COVID-19, enrolled during active disease. Both conserved end residues are part of each CDR3. A D gene is named only where the DNA matches it firmly. Clone size is stated in some rows and not others, as once, few, many or a class when expanded.

v_call	d_call	j_call	clone_size	cdr3_nt	cdr3_aa
TRBV5-4	-	TRBJ2-3	-	TGTGCCAGCAGCCTAAACCCTTCAGATACGCAGTATTTT	CASSLNPSDTQYF
TRBV15	-	TRBJ2-3	-	TGTGCCACCAGCATCGGGGCAGATACGCAGTATTTT	CATSIGADTQYF
TRBV7-9	-	TRBJ1-5	-	TGTGCCAGCAGCGCCAGGGGCCAGCCCCAGCATTTT	CASSARGQPQHF
TRBV18	TRBD1	TRBJ2-1	-	TGTGCCAGCTCACCCGGGACAGGGACTTACAATGAGCAGTTCTTC	CASSPGTGTYNEQFF
TRBV11-2	-	TRBJ2-1	-	TGTGCCAGCAGCTTAGACGCCAGGGTCAATGAGCAGTTCTTC	CASSLDARVNEQFF
TRBV19	-	TRBJ1-1	-	TGTGCCAGTAGGCCCCAGAGGGAGGGATCGGCTGAAGCTTTCTTT	CASRPQREGSAEAFF
TRBV4-2	-	TRBJ2-7	-	TGTGCCAGCAGCCAAGCGGCCCGGGGTAGCTCCTACGAGCAGTACTTC	CASSQAARGSSYEQYF
TRBV19	-	TRBJ2-7	few	TGTGCCAGTATTCCGACAGCGGGCCCGGTATACGAGCAGTACTTC	CASIPTAGPVYEQYF
TRBV28	TRBD2	TRBJ2-5	-	TGTGCCAGCAGCCCCATCGGGAGGAGGGAGACCCAGTACTTC	CASSPIGRRETQYF
TRBV5-6	TRBD1	TRBJ1-4	few	TGTGCCAGCAGCTACAGGGGTACTAATGAAAAACTGTTTTTT	CASSYRGTNEKLFF
TRBV6-2/TRBV6-3	TRBD1	TRBJ2-2	-	TGTGCCAGCAGTTACCCACAGCGACAGGGTAGGAACACCGGGGAGCTGTTTTTT	CASSYPQRQGRNTGELFF
TRBV3-1/TRBV3-2	-	TRBJ1-2	-	TGTGCCAGCAGCCTCCGAAGGGGGATGGAAGGGGGCTACACCTTC	CASSLRRGMEGGYTF
TRBV24-1	TRBD2	TRBJ2-5	-	TGTGCCACCAGGGAGAGCGGGGTTACTGAGACCCAGTACTTC	CATRESGVTETQYF
TRBV11-2	-	TRBJ2-1	-	TGTGCCAGCAGCTTATCGGGGATCGGGAATGAGCAGTTCTTC	CASSLSGIGNEQFF
TRBV6-1	-	TRBJ2-7	-	TGTGCCAGCAGTGAAGCGCAGCGTGTCGGGCAGTACTTC	CASSEAQRVGQYF
TRBV11-2	-	TRBJ2-3	-	TGTGCCAGCAGCTTGTACGGGGTGGATACGCAGTATTTT	CASSLYGVDTQYF
TRBV5-4	TRBD2	TRBJ2-2	-	TGTGCCAGCAGACCGGGGACTAGCGGGAACACCGGGGAGCTGTTTTTT	CASRPGTSGNTGELFF